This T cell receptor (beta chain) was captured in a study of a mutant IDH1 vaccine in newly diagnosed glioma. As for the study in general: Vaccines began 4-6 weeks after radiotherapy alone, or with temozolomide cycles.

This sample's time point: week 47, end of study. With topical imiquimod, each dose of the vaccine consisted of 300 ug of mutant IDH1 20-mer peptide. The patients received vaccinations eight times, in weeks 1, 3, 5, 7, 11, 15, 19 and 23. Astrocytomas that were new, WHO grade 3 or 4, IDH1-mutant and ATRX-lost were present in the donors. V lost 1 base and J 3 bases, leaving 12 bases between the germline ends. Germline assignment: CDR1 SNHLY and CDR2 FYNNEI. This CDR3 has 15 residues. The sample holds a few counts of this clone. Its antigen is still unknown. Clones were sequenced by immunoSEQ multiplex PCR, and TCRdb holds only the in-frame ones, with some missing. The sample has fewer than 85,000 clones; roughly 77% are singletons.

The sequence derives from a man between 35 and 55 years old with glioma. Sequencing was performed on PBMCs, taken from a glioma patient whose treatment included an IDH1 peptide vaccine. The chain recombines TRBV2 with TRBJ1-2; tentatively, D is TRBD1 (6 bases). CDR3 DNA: TGTGCCAGCAGTGAAGGGCAGGGGCTATACTATGGCTACACCTTC. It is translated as CASSEGQGLYYGYTF.